This TCR beta chain originates from a study of T cell repertoires in cytomegalovirus infection. Across the study: Public signatures in TCR beta pointed to CMV infection and matching HLA type. Overall study results and limits: Of the TCR beta families, the public ones yielded a cumulative frequency that identified carriers of CMV plus the relevant HLA. Clonotype analysis showed dominance of the ex vivo response by HLA-C-restricted CMV-specific TCR beta clonotypes.

To note about this clonotype: Its matching antigen is unknown.

MiXCR, run by TCRdb on the reads, gives a single entry per CDR3 protein. The sample lists approximately 1,000,000 distinct CDR3 sequences; about a third were seen once. The V gene end was trimmed by 4 bases and the J gene end by 2 bases; junction bases not matched to a gene: 14. CDR3 length equals 18 residues. The germline V gene has CDR1 SNHLY and CDR2 FYNNEI. This chain uses TRBV2 with TRBJ2-1; 7 bases match TRBD2. The sample was cultured CD8+ T cells from PBMCs, taken from culture after CMV antigen stimulation. This clonotype originated in a human donor in good health (CMV status not recorded). Some clones in this sample may be carry-over from other donors' samples. Here the CDR3 DNA reads TGTGCCAGCAGTGTAGCCGGCGGTTTCGGACTAGCCTACAATGAGCAGTTCTTC. Its protein product is CASSVAGGFGLAYNEQFF.